The 14 T cell receptor beta chains below were found in one sample sequenced in a study of shared clonotypes between healthy human individuals. CD45RO-negative CD8 cells positively selected for CCR7 made up the naive population, which excluded terminally differentiated effector memory CD45RA+ cells. Some clones are missing from TCRdb's copy, which holds only in-frame ones; the method was immunoSEQ multiplex PCR. The table lists hundreds of thousands of clones, about 95% of them singletons, with over 0.09% in the top ten. Sequenced material: naive CD8+ T cells sorted from blood. The source of these receptors is a woman in her twenties or thirties in good health.

The rearrangement uses TRBV7-3 and TRBJ1-1; perhaps TRBD1 as D (5 bases). Trimming pared 2 bases from V and 0 bases from J, leaving 13 bases between. The CDR3 is 16 amino acids. From germline, CDR1 is SGHTA and CDR2 FQGTGA. CDR3 loop: CASSLDGTFMNTEAFF. CDR3 nucleotides: TGTGCCAGCAGCTTAGACGGGACGTTCATGAACACTGAAGCTTTCTTT.

The J gene is TRBJ2-1, the V gene TRBV7-9, with TRBD1 matching over 9 bases. In germline, CDR1 is SEHNR, CDR2 FQNEAQ (reference sequence). The CDR3 runs to 16 residues. J lost 8 bases, V lost 2 bases, and 10 bases had no gene match. CDR3 DNA sequence: TGTGCCAGCAGCTTACCCTGGACAGGGGACGGGGATGAGCAGTTCTTC. It is translated as CASSLPWTGDGDEQFF. The full variable domain, rest sourced from reference TRBV7-9 and TRBJ2-1, is DTGVSQNPRHKITKRGQNVTFRCDPISEHNRLYWYRQTLGQGPEFLTYFQNEAQLEKSRLLSDRFSAERPKGSFSTLEIQRTEQGDSAMYLCASSLPWTGDGDEQFFGPGTRLTVL.

This chain connects TRBV15 to TRBJ1-2; TRBD1 is a possible D gene (5 bases). The V end was cut by 3 bases, the J end by 8 bases, with 16 bases between. The CDR3 totals 14 residues. Germline V CDR1 and CDR2: LNHNV, YYDKDF (reference sequence). CDR3 nucleotides: TGTGCCACCAGCAGCCGGGACGGCCTATTCGGCTACACCTTC. This translates into CATSSRDGLFGYTF. Together with reference TRBV15 and TRBJ1-2, the CDR3 gives the full variable domain: DAMVIQNPRYQVTQFGKPVTLSCSQTLNHNVMYWYQQKSSQAPKLLFHYYDKDFNNEADTPDNFQSRRPNTSFCFLDIRSPGLGDTAMYLCATSSRDGLFGYTFGSGTRLTVV.

This clone was counted once. The chain uses TRBV5-4 and TRBJ2-7, with TRBD2 identical over 8 bases. This CDR3 is 16 amino acids long. V was pared by 4 bases and J by 2 bases, with 11 bases of the junction left unmatched. Germline V gene lookup returns CDR1 SGHNT and CDR2 YYREEE (reference sequence). This CDR3 reads CASSEPGLGTTYEQYF. The CDR3 DNA follows: TGTGCCAGCAGCGAACCGGGACTAGGGACGACCTACGAGCAGTACTTC.

This clone occurred a few times. The chain couples TRBV13 to TRBJ2-7, with TRBD2 identical over 11 bases. This CDR3 is built from 14 residues. The germline CDR1 and CDR2 sequences are PRHDT and FYEKMQ (reference sequence). With 5 bases clipped from V and 7 bases from J, the junction kept 7 bases outside the gene matches. The CDR3: CASSATGLAGEQYF. The CDR3 coding sequence is TGTGCCAGCAGCGCCACAGGACTAGCGGGTGAGCAGTACTTC.

The chain employs TRBV7-9 and TRBJ2-1, with TRBD1 as a possible D gene (6 bases). Germline loops: CDR1 SEHNR, CDR2 FQNEAQ (reference sequence). Between the trimmed V and J ends, which lost 2 bases and 15 bases, there was a span of 20 bases. This CDR3 is built from 14 residues. The DNA of the CDR3 is TGTGCCAGCAGCTTATGGGGGCGGACAGAGAGGCTGTTCTTC. It translates to CASSLWGRTERLFF.

The chain couples TRBV29-1 to TRBJ2-1, with D uncertain. Looked up from germline, CDR1 is SQVTM and CDR2 is ANQGSEA. With 2 bases removed from V and 0 bases from J, the gap between germline ends came to 8 bases. This CDR3 contains 14 residues. The CDR3 region is CSVERPNSYNEQFF. The CDR3 nucleotides are TGCAGCGTTGAACGTCCGAACTCCTACAATGAGCAGTTCTTC.

V gene TRBV6-1 combines with J gene TRBJ1-1, with a tentative D call TRBD1 (5 bases). CDR1 MNHNS and CDR2 SASEGT come from the germline V gene. V shed 3 bases and J shed 6 bases, with 8 bases lying between them. The CDR3 runs to 12 residues. For the CDR3, the DNA is TGTGCCAGCAGTGACCAGGGACCTGAAGCTTTCTTT. Residues: CASSDQGPEAFF.

The V call is TRBV28, the J call TRBJ2-2, with 7 bases lining up with TRBD1. Germline loops: CDR1 MDHEN, CDR2 SYDVKM. This CDR3 is built from 14 residues. With 5 bases clipped from V and 3 bases from J, the junction kept 3 bases outside the gene matches. The CDR3 nucleotides read TGTGCCAGCAGTCGACAGGGAGACACCGGGGAGCTGTTTTTT. This codes for CASSRQGDTGELFF. Full variable domain (rest looked up from reference TRBV28 and TRBJ2-2): DVKVTQSSRYLVKRTGEKVFLECVQDMDHENMFWYRQDPGLGLRLIYFSYDVKMKEKGDIPEGYSVSREKKERFSLILESASTNQTSMYLCASSRQGDTGELFFGEGSRLTVL.

Of note for this clone: The sample carries other DNA sequences with the same CDR3. This chain uses TRBV2 with TRBJ1-5, with D maybe TRBD1 (5 bases). Germline CDR1 SNHLY, CDR2 FYNNEI. The CDR3 totals 14 residues. V shed 1 base and J shed 1 base, with 5 bases lying between them. The CDR3, as DNA: TGTGCCAGCAGTGAAGGGGACAGCAATCAGCCCCAGCATTTT. Translated, it gives CASSEGDSNQPQHF.

V is TRBV27 and J is TRBJ2-2, with D perhaps TRBD1 (6 bases). Trimming pared 6 bases from V and 0 bases from J, leaving 8 bases between. The germline V gene encodes CDR1 MNHEY and CDR2 SMNVEV (reference sequence). This CDR3 is built from 14 residues. The CDR3 region is CASSRGTNTGELFF. The CDR3 region has the DNA TGTGCCAGCAGCAGGGGTACGAACACCGGGGAGCTGTTTTTT.

The chain recombines TRBV5-6 with TRBJ2-7; TRBD2 agrees at 12 bases. Germline V gives CDR1 SGHDT, CDR2 YYEEEE. The J segment lost 5 bases and the V segment lost 2 bases, leaving 14 bases of the junction unmatched. The CDR3 length is 18 residues. The CDR3 loop reads CASSFRALAGGPVNEQYF. DNA for the CDR3: TGTGCCAGCAGCTTTCGGGCTCTAGCGGGAGGGCCAGTCAACGAGCAGTACTTC.

J is TRBJ1-1 and V is TRBV27; 10 bases map to TRBD1. V trimming: 6 bases; J trimming: 8 bases; junction bases outside the gene matches: 6. This CDR3 comprises 13 residues. The germline CDR1 and CDR2 sequences are MNHEY and SMNVEV (reference sequence). The DNA of the CDR3 is TGTGCCAGCAGACCCGGGACAGGGGTGGAAGCTTTCTTT. Translating gives CASRPGTGVEAFF.

V is TRBV28 and J is TRBJ2-1; 7 nucleotides agree with TRBD2. Germline loops: CDR1 MDHEN, CDR2 SYDVKM. The CDR3 has 15 amino acids. Germline trimming cut 4 bases from V and 12 bases from J; bases unmatched to any gene: 15. The chain's CDR3 is CASSSPSGVAGGQFF. DNA for the CDR3: TGTGCCAGCAGTTCTCCCTCCGGTGTAGCGGGCGGGCAGTTCTTC.